These T cell receptor beta chains were read from a single sample in a study of T cells in Graves' hyperthyroidism and ophthalmopathy. TCRdb recomputed calls from the multiplex PCR reads with MiXCR, one row per CDR3 protein. The table shows roughly 560,000 distinct CDR3 sequences, with roughly 15% occurring only once. Sequencing was performed on blood. The origin of the receptors is a woman aged 40 to 49 with Graves' ophthalmopathy. CDR3s include the opening cysteine and the closing phenylalanine or tryptophan. D genes are given only for firm matches. Clone size is given for some rows only: seen once, a few or many times, or a class if the clone is expanded.

clone_size: many
v_call: TRBV29-1
d_call: NA
j_call: TRBJ1-1
cdr3_aa: CSVGVAFF
cdr3_nt: TGCAGCGTTGGGGTAGCTTTCTTT

clone_size: many
v_call: TRBV12-3/TRBV12-4
d_call: NA
j_call: TRBJ1-5
cdr3_aa: CASSILSTGNQPQHF
cdr3_nt: TGTGCCAGCAGTATCCTTTCGACAGGTAATCAGCCCCAGCATTTT

clone_size: many
v_call: TRBV19
d_call: TRBD1
j_call: TRBJ1-5
cdr3_aa: CASTGTAGNQPQHF
cdr3_nt: TGTGCCAGTACCGGGACAGCCGGGAATCAGCCCCAGCATTTT

clone_size: many
v_call: TRBV12-3/TRBV12-4
d_call: TRBD1
j_call: TRBJ1-6
cdr3_aa: CASRLGQLNSSPLHF
cdr3_nt: TGTGCCAGCAGACTGGGACAGTTAAATTCTTCACCCCTCCACTTT

clone_size: few
v_call: TRBV6-1
d_call: NA
j_call: TRBJ1-5
cdr3_aa: CASSGESYQPQHF
cdr3_nt: TGTGCCAGCAGTGGCGAATCCTATCAGCCCCAGCATTTT

clone_size: NA
v_call: TRBV28
d_call: NA
j_call: TRBJ1-1
cdr3_aa: CASWPSRANTEAFF
cdr3_nt: TGTGCCAGCTGGCCCAGCCGGGCGAACACTGAAGCTTTCTTT

clone_size: many
v_call: TRBV7-8
d_call: TRBD1
j_call: TRBJ1-5
cdr3_aa: CASSVGTGGSNQPQHF
cdr3_nt: TGTGCCAGCAGCGTCGGGACAGGGGGCAGCAATCAGCCCCAGCATTTT

clone_size: few
v_call: TRBV29-1
d_call: TRBD1
j_call: TRBJ1-2
cdr3_aa: CSVSDRGYGYTF
cdr3_nt: TGCAGCGTTTCCGACAGGGGATATGGCTACACCTTC

clone_size: NA
v_call: TRBV9
d_call: TRBD1
j_call: TRBJ1-1
cdr3_aa: CASSLGGTADHTEAFF
cdr3_nt: TGTGCCAGCAGCCTGGGGGGGACAGCGGATCACACTGAAGCTTTCTTT

clone_size: NA
v_call: TRBV5-1
d_call: NA
j_call: TRBJ2-7
cdr3_aa: CASSYDQFYEQYF
cdr3_nt: TGCGCCAGCAGCTATGACCAGTTCTACGAGCAGTACTTC

clone_size: many
v_call: TRBV6-2/TRBV6-3
d_call: TRBD2
j_call: TRBJ2-7
cdr3_aa: CASSSLADSYEQYF
cdr3_nt: TGTGCCAGCAGTTCCCTAGCGGACTCCTACGAGCAGTACTTC

clone_size: NA
v_call: TRBV28
d_call: NA
j_call: TRBJ1-5
cdr3_aa: CTSSLPLTHRGQPQHF
cdr3_nt: TGTACCAGCAGTTTACCCCTCACTCATCGGGGCCAGCCTCAGCATTTT

clone_size: few
v_call: TRBV9
d_call: NA
j_call: TRBJ2-5
cdr3_aa: CASSVGHNLQETQYF
cdr3_nt: TGTGCCAGCAGCGTAGGCCACAACCTTCAAGAGACCCAGTACTTC

clone_size: NA
v_call: TRBV9
d_call: NA
j_call: TRBJ2-3
cdr3_aa: CASSVRGAGRSTDTQYF
cdr3_nt: TGTGCCAGCAGCGTGAGGGGGGCAGGCCGGTCCACAGATACGCAGTATTTT

clone_size: many
v_call: TRBV28
d_call: NA
j_call: TRBJ1-1
cdr3_aa: CASSPHTMNTEAFF
cdr3_nt: TGTGCCAGCAGCCCACACACAATGAACACTGAAGCTTTCTTT

clone_size: few
v_call: TRBV30
d_call: TRBD1
j_call: TRBJ1-1
cdr3_aa: CAWGTGAMNTEAFF
cdr3_nt: TGTGCCTGGGGTACAGGGGCCATGAACACTGAAGCTTTCTTT

clone_size: many
v_call: TRBV28
d_call: TRBD1
j_call: TRBJ2-7
cdr3_aa: CASSPADVNRGYF
cdr3_nt: TGTGCCAGCAGTCCAGCAGATGTGAACAGGGGGTACTTC

clone_size: many
v_call: TRBV6-5
d_call: TRBD2
j_call: TRBJ2-7
cdr3_aa: CASGPTSGMPYEQYF
cdr3_nt: TGTGCCAGCGGACCAACTAGCGGGATGCCCTACGAGCAGTACTTC

clone_size: NA
v_call: TRBV6-2/TRBV6-3
d_call: TRBD2
j_call: TRBJ2-7
cdr3_aa: CASSYSSGLATYEQYF
cdr3_nt: TGTGCCAGCAGTTACTCGTCGGGACTAGCGACGTACGAGCAGTACTTC

clone_size: NA
v_call: TRBV29-1
d_call: TRBD1
j_call: TRBJ1-2
cdr3_aa: CSVEVLRDRDGYTF
cdr3_nt: TGCAGCGTTGAAGTTCTCCGGGACAGGGATGGCTACACCTTC

clone_size: many
v_call: TRBV15
d_call: NA
j_call: TRBJ1-1
cdr3_aa: CATALPWGQNTEAFF
cdr3_nt: TGTGCCACCGCCTTACCGTGGGGCCAGAACACTGAAGCTTTCTTT

clone_size: many
v_call: TRBV29-1
d_call: NA
j_call: TRBJ1-3
cdr3_aa: CSVVDRASGNTIYF
cdr3_nt: TGCAGCGTTGTGGACCGAGCCTCTGGAAACACCATATATTTT